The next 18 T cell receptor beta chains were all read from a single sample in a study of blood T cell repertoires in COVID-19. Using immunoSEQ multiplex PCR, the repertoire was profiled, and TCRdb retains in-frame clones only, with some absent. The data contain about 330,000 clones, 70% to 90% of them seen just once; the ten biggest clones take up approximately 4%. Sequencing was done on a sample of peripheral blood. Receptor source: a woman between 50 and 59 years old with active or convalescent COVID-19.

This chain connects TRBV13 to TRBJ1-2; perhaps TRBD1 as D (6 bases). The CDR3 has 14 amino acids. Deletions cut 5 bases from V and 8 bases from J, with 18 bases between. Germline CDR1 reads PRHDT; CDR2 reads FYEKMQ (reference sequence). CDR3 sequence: CASSNQQGIGGYTF. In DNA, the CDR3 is TGTGCCAGCAGCAATCAACAGGGAATCGGGGGCTACACCTTC.

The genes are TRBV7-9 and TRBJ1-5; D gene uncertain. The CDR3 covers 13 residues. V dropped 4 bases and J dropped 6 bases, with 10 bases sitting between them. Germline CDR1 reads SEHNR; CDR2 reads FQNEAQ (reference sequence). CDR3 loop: CASSSSLSQPQHF. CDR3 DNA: TGTGCCAGCAGCTCGAGTTTATCTCAGCCCCAGCATTTT.

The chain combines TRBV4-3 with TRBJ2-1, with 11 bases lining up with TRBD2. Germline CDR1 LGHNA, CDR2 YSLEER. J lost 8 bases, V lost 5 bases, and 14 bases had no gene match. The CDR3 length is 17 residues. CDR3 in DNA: TGCGCCAGCAGCGAACTAGCGGGGGCCGAATCTAGCTATGAGCAGTTCTTC. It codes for CASSELAGAESSYEQFF.

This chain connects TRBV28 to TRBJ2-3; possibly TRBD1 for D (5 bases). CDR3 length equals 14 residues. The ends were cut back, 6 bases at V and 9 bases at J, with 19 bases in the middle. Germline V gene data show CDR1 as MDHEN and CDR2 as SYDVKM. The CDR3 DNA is TGTGCCAGCAGCCACAGGCTAGGAGTTCGGACGCAGTATTTT. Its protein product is CASSHRLGVRTQYF.

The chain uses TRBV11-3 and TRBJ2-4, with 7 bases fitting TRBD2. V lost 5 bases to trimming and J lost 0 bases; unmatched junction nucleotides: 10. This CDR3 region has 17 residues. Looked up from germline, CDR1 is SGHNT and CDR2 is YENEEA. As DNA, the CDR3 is TGTGCCAGCAGCCCCCTGACTAGCCCCAAAGCCAAAAACATTCAGTACTTC. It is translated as CASSPLTSPKAKNIQYF.

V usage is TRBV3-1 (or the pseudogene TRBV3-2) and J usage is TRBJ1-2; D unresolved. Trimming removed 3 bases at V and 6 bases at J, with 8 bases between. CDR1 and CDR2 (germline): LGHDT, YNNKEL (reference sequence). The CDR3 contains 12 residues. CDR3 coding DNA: TGTGCCAGCAGCCAGTCGAGTCATGGCTACACCTTC. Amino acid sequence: CASSQSSHGYTF.

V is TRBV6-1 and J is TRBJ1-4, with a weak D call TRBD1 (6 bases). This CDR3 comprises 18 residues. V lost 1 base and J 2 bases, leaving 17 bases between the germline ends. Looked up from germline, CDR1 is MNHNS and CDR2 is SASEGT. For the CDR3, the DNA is TGTGCCAGCAGTGAAGTGTGGCAGGGGATTCGCACTAATGAAAAACTGTTTTTT. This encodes CASSEVWQGIRTNEKLFF.

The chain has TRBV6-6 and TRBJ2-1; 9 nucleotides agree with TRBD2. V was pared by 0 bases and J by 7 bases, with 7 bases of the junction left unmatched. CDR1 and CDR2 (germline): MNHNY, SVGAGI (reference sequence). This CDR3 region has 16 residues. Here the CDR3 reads CASSYSGAGGRNEQFF. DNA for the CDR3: TGTGCCAGCAGTTACTCAGGGGCGGGAGGGCGGAATGAGCAGTTCTTC.

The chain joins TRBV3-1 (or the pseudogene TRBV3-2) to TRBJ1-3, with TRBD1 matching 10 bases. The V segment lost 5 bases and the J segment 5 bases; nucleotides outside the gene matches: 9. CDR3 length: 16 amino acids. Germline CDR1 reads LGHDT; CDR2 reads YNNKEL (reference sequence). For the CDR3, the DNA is TGTGCCAGCAGCAGTAGGGACAGGGGTTGGCGAAACACCATATATTTT. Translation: CASSSRDRGWRNTIYF.

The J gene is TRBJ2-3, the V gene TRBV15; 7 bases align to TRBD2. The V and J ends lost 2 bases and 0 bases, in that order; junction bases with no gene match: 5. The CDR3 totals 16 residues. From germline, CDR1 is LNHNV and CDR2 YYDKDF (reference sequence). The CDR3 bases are TGTGCCACCAGCAGACAGCAAGCGGGGAGCACAGATACGCAGTATTTT. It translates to CATSRQQAGSTDTQYF.

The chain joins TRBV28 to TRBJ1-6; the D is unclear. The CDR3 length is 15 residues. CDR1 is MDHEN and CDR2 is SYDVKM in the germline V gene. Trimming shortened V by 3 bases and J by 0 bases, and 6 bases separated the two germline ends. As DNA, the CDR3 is TGTGCCAGCAGTTTCCCGGGCTCCTATAATTCACCCCTCCACTTT. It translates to CASSFPGSYNSPLHF.

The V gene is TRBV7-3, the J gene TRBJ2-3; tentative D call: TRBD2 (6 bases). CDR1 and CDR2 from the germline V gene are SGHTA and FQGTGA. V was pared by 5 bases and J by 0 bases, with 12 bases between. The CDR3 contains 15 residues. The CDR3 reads CASSRQGLSTDTQYF. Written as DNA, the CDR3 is TGTGCCAGCAGCCGCCAGGGACTTAGCACAGATACGCAGTATTTT.

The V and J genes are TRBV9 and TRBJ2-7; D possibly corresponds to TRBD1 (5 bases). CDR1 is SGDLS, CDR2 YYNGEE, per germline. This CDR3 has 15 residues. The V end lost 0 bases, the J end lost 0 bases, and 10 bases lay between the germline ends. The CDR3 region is CASSVVSRVSYEQYF. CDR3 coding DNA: TGTGCCAGCAGCGTAGTAAGCAGGGTCTCCTACGAGCAGTACTTC.

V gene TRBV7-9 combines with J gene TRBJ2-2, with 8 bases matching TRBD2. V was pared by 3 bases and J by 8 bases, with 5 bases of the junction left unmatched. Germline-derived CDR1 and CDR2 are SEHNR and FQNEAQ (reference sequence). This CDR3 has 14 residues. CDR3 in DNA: TGTGCCAGCAGCTTCGGGACTAGGGTAGGGGAGCTGTTTTTT. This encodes CASSFGTRVGELFF.

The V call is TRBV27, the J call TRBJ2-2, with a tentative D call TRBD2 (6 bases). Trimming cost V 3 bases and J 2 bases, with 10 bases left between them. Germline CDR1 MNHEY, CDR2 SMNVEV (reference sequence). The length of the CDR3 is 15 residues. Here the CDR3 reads CASSLGTHNTGELFF. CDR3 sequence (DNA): TGTGCCAGCAGTTTGGGGACTCACAACACCGGGGAGCTGTTTTTT.

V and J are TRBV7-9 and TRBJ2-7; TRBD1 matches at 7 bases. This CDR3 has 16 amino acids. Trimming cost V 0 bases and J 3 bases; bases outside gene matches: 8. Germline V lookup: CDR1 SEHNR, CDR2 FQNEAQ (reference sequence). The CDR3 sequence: CASSLAGRGRNYEQYF. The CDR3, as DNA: TGTGCCAGCAGCTTAGCGGGCAGGGGGAGAAACTACGAGCAGTACTTC. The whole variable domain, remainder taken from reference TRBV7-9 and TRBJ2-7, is DTGVSQNPRHKITKRGQNVTFRCDPISEHNRLYWYRQTLGQGPEFLTYFQNEAQLEKSRLLSDRFSAERPKGSFSTLEIQRTEQGDSAMYLCASSLAGRGRNYEQYFGPGTRLTVT.

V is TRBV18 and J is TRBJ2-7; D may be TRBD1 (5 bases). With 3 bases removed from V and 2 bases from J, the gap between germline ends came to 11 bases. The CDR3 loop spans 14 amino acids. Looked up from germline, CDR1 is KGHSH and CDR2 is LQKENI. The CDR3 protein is CASSPRKGTYEQYF. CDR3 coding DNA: TGTGCCAGCTCACCCCGGAAGGGGACCTACGAGCAGTACTTC.

In DNA, the CDR3 is TGTGCCAGCAGCCCACAGGGTAATAGGGTTGAAAAACTGTTTTTT. This sequence encodes CASSPQGNRVEKLFF. V and J are TRBV7-9 and TRBJ1-4; possible D gene TRBD1, 6 bases. The CDR3 is 15 amino acids. Trimming shortened V by 5 bases and J by 7 bases, and 17 bases separated the two germline ends. CDR1 and CDR2 from the germline V gene are SEHNR and FQNEAQ (reference sequence).